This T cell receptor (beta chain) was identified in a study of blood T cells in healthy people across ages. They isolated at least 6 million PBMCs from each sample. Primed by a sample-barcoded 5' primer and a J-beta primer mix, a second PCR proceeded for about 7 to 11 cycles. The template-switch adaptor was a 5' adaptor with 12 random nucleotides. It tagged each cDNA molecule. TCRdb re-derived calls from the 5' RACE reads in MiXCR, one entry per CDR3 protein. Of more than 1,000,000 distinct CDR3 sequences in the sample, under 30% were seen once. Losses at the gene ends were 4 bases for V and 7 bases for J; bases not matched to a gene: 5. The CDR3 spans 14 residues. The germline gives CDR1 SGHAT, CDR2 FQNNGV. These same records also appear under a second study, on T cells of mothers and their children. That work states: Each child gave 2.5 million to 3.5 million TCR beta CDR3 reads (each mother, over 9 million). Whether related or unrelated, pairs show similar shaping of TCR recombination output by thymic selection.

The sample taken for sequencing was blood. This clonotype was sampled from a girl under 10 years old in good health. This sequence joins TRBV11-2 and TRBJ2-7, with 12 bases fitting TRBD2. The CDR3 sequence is CASSSSGRAKEQYF. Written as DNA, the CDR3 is TGTGCCAGCAGCTCTAGCGGGAGGGCCAAAGAGCAGTACTTC.